The 3 T cell receptor beta chains below were found in one sample sequenced in a study of blood T cell repertoires in COVID-19. The assay was immunoSEQ multiplex PCR, and TCRdb's table has in-frame clones only and misses some. The data hold about 480,000 clones, with about 89% observed a single time. Source material: peripheral blood. All receptors derive from a woman aged 30 to 39 with acute or convalescent COVID-19.

This chain joins TRBV12-2 and TRBJ1-3; the D call in the table, TRBD1, was not verified against the DNA. TRBV12-2 is a pseudogene segment. CDR3 size: 15 residues. CDR3 protein: CASRLEGRDLNTIYF. The DNA of the CDR3 is TGTGCAAGTCGCTTAGAGGGCAGGGATCTAAACACCATATATTTT.

The V and J genes are TRBV6-5 and TRBJ2-2; TRBD2 agrees at 11 bases. Germline V gene data show CDR1 as MNHEY and CDR2 as SVGAGI. The ends lost 4 bases at V and 6 bases at J; junction bases unmatched: 7. This CDR3 spans 16 amino acids. Here the CDR3 reads CASSSLAGGVAGELFF. CDR3 sequence (DNA): TGTGCCAGCAGTTCGCTAGCGGGGGGTGTAGCCGGGGAGCTGTTTTTT.

The V and J genes are TRBV24-1 and TRBJ2-4, with a possible D match to TRBD1 (6 bases). The V end lost 4 bases, the J end lost 13 bases, and 13 bases lay between the germline ends. Germline values: CDR1 KGHDR, CDR2 SFDVKD. This CDR3 has 12 residues. The CDR3 protein is CATSDLQGVQYF. The CDR3, as DNA: TGTGCCACCAGTGACCTACAGGGTGTGCAGTACTTC.